A selection of T cell receptor beta chains follows, all from one sample in a study of response to subunit inactivated influenza vaccine. Each CDR3 protein gets one entry after TCRdb re-called the RT-PCR reads with MiXCR. The sample lists hundreds of thousands of distinct CDR3 sequences, 25% occurring once. This sample comprised CD4+ T cells sorted from PBMCs, obtained about 5 days after vaccination. The receptors shown here come from a man aged 50 to 59 who received an inactivated influenza vaccine. CDR3s include the opening cysteine and the closing phenylalanine or tryptophan. A D gene is named only where the DNA matches it firmly. A clone size is listed for some rows: how often the clone was seen (once, few, many), or a class if it is expanded.

TRBJ2-1,many,.,TRBV5-1,CASSLLDEQFF,TGTGCCAGCAGCTTATTAGATGAGCAGTTCTTC
TRBJ2-5,.,.,TRBV10-2,CASTGTWGETQYF,TGCGCCAGCACTGGGACGTGGGGAGAGACCCAGTACTTC
TRBJ1-4,few,.,TRBV4-3,CASSPRSNTNEKLFF,TGCGCCAGCAGCCCCCGGTCAAATACTAATGAAAAACTGTTTTTT
TRBJ1-3,.,.,TRBV6-2/TRBV6-3,CASSSIGGGQKSGNTIYF,TGTGCCAGCAGTTCTATCGGCGGCGGACAGAAGAGTGGAAACACCATATATTTT
TRBJ2-1,.,TRBD2,TRBV4-1,CASSLGTSNGEQFF,TGCGCCAGCAGCCTTGGGACTAGCAACGGTGAGCAGTTCTTC
TRBJ1-1,.,.,TRBV4-1,CASSQVQNTEAFF,TGCGCCAGCAGCCAAGTTCAGAACACTGAAGCTTTCTTT
TRBJ2-2,.,.,TRBV6-2/TRBV6-3,CASSYLQNTGELFF,TGTGCCAGCAGTTACTTGCAGAACACCGGGGAGCTGTTTTTT
TRBJ2-7,few,.,TRBV28,CASTLGIRSYEQYF,TGTGCCAGCACTTTAGGGATTAGGTCCTACGAGCAGTACTTC
TRBJ2-3,once,TRBD1,TRBV5-1,CASSLGGQGIDTQYF,TGCGCCAGCAGCTTGGGAGGACAGGGAATAGATACGCAGTATTTT
TRBJ2-3,.,.,TRBV6-5,CASSYRGHRTDTQYF,TGTGCCAGCAGTTATCGGGGTCACCGCACAGATACGCAGTATTTT
TRBJ2-2,few,.,TRBV7-2,CASSVSGNTGELFF,TGTGCCAGCAGCGTTAGCGGGAACACCGGGGAGCTGTTTTTT